This TCR beta chain was captured by sequencing in a study of blood T cell repertoires in COVID-19. Whole-study context: The origin of the acute and convalescent COVID-19 samples was the United States, Italy and Spain. From T cells, B-cell-depleted T cells, or PBMCs came the material, which was cDNA or gDNA.

The V gene end was trimmed by 6 bases and the J gene end by 0 bases; junction bases not matched to a gene: 6. The CDR3 spans 14 residues. Germline V gene lookup returns CDR1 SQVTM and CDR2 ANQGSEA. Measured with immunoSEQ multiplex PCR; TCRdb has only the in-frame clones, and not every one. The table has more than 95,000 clones, 75% to 85% seen once; the top ten hold 9.4%. The chain links TRBV29-1 to TRBJ2-5, with 8 bases fitting TRBD1. The receptor was derived from a woman in her seventies with acute or convalescent COVID-19. The sequencing input was peripheral blood. DNA of the CDR3: TGCAGCGTGGGATTGACAGGGGACCAAGAGACCCAGTACTTC. This codes for CSVGLTGDQETQYF.